Reported below is one TCR beta chain. Its antigen remains unidentified. No base quality information exists; no much larger clone differs at one position. PBMC libraries used mostly roughly 500 ng of input genomic DNA for deep sequencing, with six replicates per sample. TCRbeta libraries were prepared with the immunoSEQ hsTCRbeta kit according to the manufacturer's instructions. The finished libraries were brought together in one pool at 3 to 3.5 nM, which was then read using an Illumina NovaSeq 6000 S4 flow cell. The source study handled its data this way. Raw data preprocessing and quality control were performed with the immunoSEQ Analyzer. The analysis was restricted to productive rearrangements, with each unique CDR3 amino acid sequence defining a clonotype. Repertoire clonality was estimated as the Gini-Simpson index, which was computed with the R package tcR. Gini indices were compared with Student's t test, and associations with tumor size change were assessed by Pearson correlation. The immuneACCESS repertoire file appears here via TCRdb, limited to in-frame rearrangements. These files lack a portion of the clones; in checked studies, under half of the deficit traces to unresolved V genes, and the cause of the others is not known. V, J and clone size reflect that table, while D and trimming were determined from the DNA. Across this sample there are some 15,000 clones, with more than 75% seen only once. The ten largest clones take up 2% to 2.5% of the sample.

This entry is derived from a study of neoadjuvant anti-PD-1 for oral cavity cancer (dated by TCRdb to about 2021). With respect to the entire study: Three to four biweekly doses of nivolumab at 3 mg/kg were mostly administered to patients before curative-intent surgical resection. Responders were defined as patients with complete response, partial response or stable disease by RECIST 1.1; non-responders were defined as patients with progression. The parent correlative cohort had 12 to 13 patients and a response rate of 30% to 35%. Patients who did not progress were given a fourth nivolumab dose at about day 43 and had definitive surgical resection on days 50-56. The investigation overall reported the following: After neoadjuvant nivolumab, T cell clonality (Gini index) in PBMCs was significantly higher in non-responders than in responders. TCR analyses included only a few patients per response group, and the authors called for larger cohorts for validation. Higher pretreatment blood Treg/Th17 ratios correlated with both higher pretreatment blood TCRbeta clonality and lower post-treatment tumor TCRbeta clonality.

This specimen's time point label, per the study, means: after neoadjuvant nivolumab, at surgical resection. None of the patients had received prior systemic or radiation treatment, and all were newly diagnosed with stage II-IVA oral cavity squamous cell carcinoma. Everyone in the cohort had locally advanced, HPV-negative oral cavity squamous cell carcinoma. Peripheral blood mononuclear cells were analyzed directly and were not maintained or expanded in culture. Samples came from a longitudinal correlative study of a single-arm phase II trial of neoadjuvant nivolumab in oral cavity squamous cell carcinoma. Subject-matched pre- and post-treatment PBMCs and tumors from three responders and three non-responders underwent genomic DNA-based TCRbeta sequencing. Peripheral blood mononuclear cells were collected before nivolumab treatment and again after treatment, at the time of surgery. The Maxwell RSC DNA from Cells kit was used to isolate genomic DNA from PBMCs.

This receptor was taken from a person aged 35-80 years with oral cavity squamous cell carcinoma. This material consisted of PBMCs, taken after nivolumab (anti-PD-1) treatment.

The DNA is TGTGCTAGTGGTATACAGGGAGCATCCTACGAGCAGTACTTC. It codes for CASGIQGASYEQYF. Recombination connected TRBV12-5 to TRBJ2-7; the D gene is possibly TRBD1, with 6 bases matching. The CDR3 runs 14 amino acids, cysteine and phenylalanine included. Solely the CDR3 DNA is kept, with 42 bases framed from the first base. CDR1 and CDR2 are drawn from the germline V gene: LGHNT, FRNRAP. V loses 5 bases of germline sequence and J loses 1 base, and the interval between the two ends is 12 bases.